The entry that follows covers one TCR beta chain sequence. The sample belongs to a study of T-cell reconstitution after alpha-beta-depleted transplantation in children. Unique molecular identifiers were built into the TCRbeta library. TCRdb reanalysed the PCR reads using MiXCR and keeps one entry per CDR3 protein. The table has 500,000 or so distinct CDR3 sequences, roughly 33% seen once; the top ten hold about 2.3%. CDR1 SQVTM and CDR2 ANQGSEA come from the germline V gene. V gave up 4 bases and J gave up 1 base, with 4 bases separating them. The CDR3 length is 11 residues. The sequencing here drew on PBMCs from the stem cell graft donor, taken from the stem cell graft. The sequence was obtained from a human donor who donated a stem cell graft to a child with aplastic anemia. The chain is built from TRBV29-1 and TRBJ1-2; D uncertain. As DNA, the CDR3 is TGCAGCGTTGTCTTTAACTATGGCTACACCTTC. It codes for CSVVFNYGYTF.